This T cell receptor (beta chain) was obtained from a study of shared clonotypes between healthy human individuals. The CDR3 consists of 12 residues. Germline V gene data show CDR1 as SQVTM and CDR2 as ANQGSEA. Sequenced by immunoSEQ multiplex PCR; TCRdb stores in-frame clones only, minus some. The repertoire has about 1.9 million clones, approximately 92% of them found once; the top ten carry over 1.5%. The naive CD8 population came from CD45RO-negative cells selected for CCR7, without terminally differentiated effector memory CD45RA+ cells. The clonotype originates from a man in his late teens or twenties in good health. Some clones in this sample may be carry-over from other donors' samples. The specimen was naive CD8+ T cells from PBMCs. The chain combines TRBV29-1 with TRBJ2-5, with 8 bases fitting TRBD1. The J call could be wrong; TRBJ2-7 is a better fit for the DNA end. The CDR3 DNA is TGCAGCGTTCACGGACAGGGCCACGAGCAGTACTTC. It yields the protein CSVHGQGHEQYF.